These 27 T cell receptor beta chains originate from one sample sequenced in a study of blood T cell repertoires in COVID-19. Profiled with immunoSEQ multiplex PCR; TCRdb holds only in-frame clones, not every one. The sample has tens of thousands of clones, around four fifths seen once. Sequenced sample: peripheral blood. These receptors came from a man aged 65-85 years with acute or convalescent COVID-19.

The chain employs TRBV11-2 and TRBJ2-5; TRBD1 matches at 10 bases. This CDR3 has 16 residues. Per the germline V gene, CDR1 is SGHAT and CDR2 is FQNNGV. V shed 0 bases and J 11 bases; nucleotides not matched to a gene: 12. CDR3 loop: CASSLDWARDRGHQYF. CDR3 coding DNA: TGTGCCAGCAGCTTAGATTGGGCCCGGGACAGGGGACATCAGTACTTC.

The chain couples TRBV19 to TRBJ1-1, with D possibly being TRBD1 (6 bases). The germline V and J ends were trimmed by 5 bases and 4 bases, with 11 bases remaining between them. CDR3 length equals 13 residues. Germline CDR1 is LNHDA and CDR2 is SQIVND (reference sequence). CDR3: CASSPVGGTEAFF. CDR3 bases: TGTGCCAGTAGTCCGGTAGGGGGCACTGAAGCTTTCTTT.

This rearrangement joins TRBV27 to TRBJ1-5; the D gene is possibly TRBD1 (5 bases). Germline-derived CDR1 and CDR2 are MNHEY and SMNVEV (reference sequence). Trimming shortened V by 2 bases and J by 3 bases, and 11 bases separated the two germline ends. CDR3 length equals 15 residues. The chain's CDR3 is CASSLEGRSNQPQHF. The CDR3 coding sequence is TGTGCCAGCAGTTTAGAGGGGAGGTCCAATCAGCCCCAGCATTTT.

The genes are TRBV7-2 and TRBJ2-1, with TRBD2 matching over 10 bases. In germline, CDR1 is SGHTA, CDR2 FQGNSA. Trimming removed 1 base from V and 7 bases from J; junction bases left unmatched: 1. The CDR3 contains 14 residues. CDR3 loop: CASSLVLAGNEQFF. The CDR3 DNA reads TGTGCCAGCAGCTTAGTACTAGCGGGGAATGAGCAGTTCTTC.

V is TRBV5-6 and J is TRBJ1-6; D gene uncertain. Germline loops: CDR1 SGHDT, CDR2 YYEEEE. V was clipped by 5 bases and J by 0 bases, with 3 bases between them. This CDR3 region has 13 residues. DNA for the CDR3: TGTGCCAGCAGGAGCTCCTATAATTCACCCCTCCACTTT. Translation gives CASRSSYNSPLHF.

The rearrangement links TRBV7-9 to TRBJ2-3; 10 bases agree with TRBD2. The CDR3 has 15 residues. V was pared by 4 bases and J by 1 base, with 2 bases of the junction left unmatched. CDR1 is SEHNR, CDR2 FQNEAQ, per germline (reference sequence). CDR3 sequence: CASSWTSGGTDTQYF. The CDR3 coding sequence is TGTGCCAGCAGCTGGACTAGCGGTGGCACAGATACGCAGTATTTT.

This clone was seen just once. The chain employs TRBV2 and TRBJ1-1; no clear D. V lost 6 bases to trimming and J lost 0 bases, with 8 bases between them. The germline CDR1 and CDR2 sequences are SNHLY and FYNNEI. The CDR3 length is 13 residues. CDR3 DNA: TGTGCCAGCAGCCTACTCATGAACACTGAAGCTTTCTTT. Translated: CASSLLMNTEAFF.

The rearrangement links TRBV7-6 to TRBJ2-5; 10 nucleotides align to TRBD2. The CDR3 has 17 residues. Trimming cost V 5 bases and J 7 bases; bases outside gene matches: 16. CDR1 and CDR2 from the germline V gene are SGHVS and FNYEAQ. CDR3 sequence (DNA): TGTGCCAGCAGCCAAGGAACTAGCGGGATCCCCCCTGGGACCCAGTACTTC. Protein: CASSQGTSGIPPGTQYF.

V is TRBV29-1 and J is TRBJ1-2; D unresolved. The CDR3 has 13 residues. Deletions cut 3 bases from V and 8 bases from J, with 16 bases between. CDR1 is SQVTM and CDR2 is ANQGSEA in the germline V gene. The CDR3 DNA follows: TGCAGCGTTGACCGCCTCGGGGTTGTGGGCTACACCTTC. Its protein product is CSVDRLGVVGYTF.

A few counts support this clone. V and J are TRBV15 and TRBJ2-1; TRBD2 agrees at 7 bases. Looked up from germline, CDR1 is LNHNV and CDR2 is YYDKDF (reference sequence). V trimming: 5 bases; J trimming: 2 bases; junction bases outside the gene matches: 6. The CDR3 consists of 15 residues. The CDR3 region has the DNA TGTGCCACCAGCGGGCGGGGGAACGCCTACAATGAGCAGTTCTTC. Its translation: CATSGRGNAYNEQFF.

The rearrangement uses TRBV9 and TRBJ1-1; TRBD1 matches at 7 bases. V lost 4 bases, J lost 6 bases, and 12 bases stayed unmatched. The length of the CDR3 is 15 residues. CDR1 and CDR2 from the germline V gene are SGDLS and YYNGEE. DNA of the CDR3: TGTGCCAGCAGCCCGGGACAGCCTTTGGGGCCTGAAGCTTTCTTT. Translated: CASSPGQPLGPEAFF.

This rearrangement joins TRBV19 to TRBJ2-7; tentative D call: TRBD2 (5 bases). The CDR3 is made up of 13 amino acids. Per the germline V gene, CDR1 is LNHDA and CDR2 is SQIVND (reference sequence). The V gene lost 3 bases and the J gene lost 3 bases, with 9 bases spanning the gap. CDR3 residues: CASSIGSGYEQYF. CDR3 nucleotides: TGTGCCAGTAGTATTGGGAGCGGCTACGAGCAGTACTTC.

CDR3 DNA sequence: TGCGCCAGCAGCAGTAGCGGGAGCTCCTACGAGCAGTACTTC. It encodes CASSSSGSSYEQYF. The chain couples TRBV5-1 to TRBJ2-7, with TRBD2 identical over 9 bases. CDR3 length equals 14 residues. Germline lookup yields CDR1 SGHRS and CDR2 YFSETQ. V dropped 4 bases and J dropped 0; count of bases not matched to a gene: 2.

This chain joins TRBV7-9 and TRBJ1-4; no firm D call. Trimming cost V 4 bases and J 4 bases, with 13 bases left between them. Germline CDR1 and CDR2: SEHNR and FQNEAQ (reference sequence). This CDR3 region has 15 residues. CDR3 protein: CASSSQRVLNEKLFF. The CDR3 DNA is TGTGCCAGCAGCTCGCAACGTGTACTTAATGAAAAACTGTTTTTT.

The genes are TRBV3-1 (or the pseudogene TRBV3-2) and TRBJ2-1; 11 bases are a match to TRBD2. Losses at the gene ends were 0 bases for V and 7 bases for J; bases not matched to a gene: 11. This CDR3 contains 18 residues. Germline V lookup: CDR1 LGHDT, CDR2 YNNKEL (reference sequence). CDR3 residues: CASSQEGELAGVDNEQFF. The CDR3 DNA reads TGTGCCAGCAGCCAAGAAGGGGAACTAGCGGGAGTTGATAATGAGCAGTTCTTC.

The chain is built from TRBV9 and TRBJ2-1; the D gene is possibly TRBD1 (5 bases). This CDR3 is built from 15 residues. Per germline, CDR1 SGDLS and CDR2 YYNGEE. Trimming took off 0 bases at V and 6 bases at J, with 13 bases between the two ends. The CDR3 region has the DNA TGTGCCAGCAGCGTAGGCCAGGGTGTAAGCAATGAGCAGTTCTTC. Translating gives CASSVGQGVSNEQFF.

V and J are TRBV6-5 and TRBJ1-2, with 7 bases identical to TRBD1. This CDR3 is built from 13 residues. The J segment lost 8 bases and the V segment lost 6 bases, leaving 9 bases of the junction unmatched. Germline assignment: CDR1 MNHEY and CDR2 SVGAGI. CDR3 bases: TGTGCCAGCAGCCCGGAGGGGGCCGGCGGCTACACCTTC. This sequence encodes CASSPEGAGGYTF.

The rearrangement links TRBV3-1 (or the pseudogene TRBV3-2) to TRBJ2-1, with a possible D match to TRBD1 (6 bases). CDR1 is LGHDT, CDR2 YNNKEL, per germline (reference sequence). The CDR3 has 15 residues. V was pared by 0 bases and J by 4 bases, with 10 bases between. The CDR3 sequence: CASSQDLGQYNEQFF. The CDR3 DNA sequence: TGTGCCAGCAGCCAAGATTTGGGACAATACAATGAGCAGTTCTTC.

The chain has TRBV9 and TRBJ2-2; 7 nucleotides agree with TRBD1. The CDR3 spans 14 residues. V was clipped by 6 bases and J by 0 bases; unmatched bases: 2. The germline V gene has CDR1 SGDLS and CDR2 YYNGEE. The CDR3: CASTGTANTGELFF. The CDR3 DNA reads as TGTGCCAGCACCGGGACAGCGAACACCGGGGAGCTGTTTTTT.

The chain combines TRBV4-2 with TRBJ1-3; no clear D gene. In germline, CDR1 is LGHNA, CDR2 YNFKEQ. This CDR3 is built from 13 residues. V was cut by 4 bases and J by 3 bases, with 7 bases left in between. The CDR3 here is CASSPLVGNTIYF. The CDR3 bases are TGTGCCAGCAGCCCTCTCGTTGGAAACACCATATATTTT.

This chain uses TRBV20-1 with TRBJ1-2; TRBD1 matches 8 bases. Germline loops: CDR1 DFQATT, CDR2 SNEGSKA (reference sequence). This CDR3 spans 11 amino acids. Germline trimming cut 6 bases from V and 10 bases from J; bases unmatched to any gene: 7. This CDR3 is CSAKGTGDYTF. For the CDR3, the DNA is TGCAGTGCAAAAGGGACAGGCGACTACACCTTC.

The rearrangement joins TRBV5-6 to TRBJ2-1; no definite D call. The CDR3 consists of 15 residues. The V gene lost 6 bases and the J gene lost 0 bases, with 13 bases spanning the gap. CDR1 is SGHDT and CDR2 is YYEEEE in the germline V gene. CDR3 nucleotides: TGTGCCAGCAACCAGCGCGCGACCTCCTACAATGAGCAGTTCTTC. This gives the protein CASNQRATSYNEQFF.

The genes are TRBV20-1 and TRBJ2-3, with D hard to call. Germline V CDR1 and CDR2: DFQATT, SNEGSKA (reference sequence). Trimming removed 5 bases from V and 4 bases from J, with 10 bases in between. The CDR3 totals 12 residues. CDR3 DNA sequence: TGCAGTGCTGGTGTCCTAGCAGATACGCAGTATTTT. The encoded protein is CSAGVLADTQYF.

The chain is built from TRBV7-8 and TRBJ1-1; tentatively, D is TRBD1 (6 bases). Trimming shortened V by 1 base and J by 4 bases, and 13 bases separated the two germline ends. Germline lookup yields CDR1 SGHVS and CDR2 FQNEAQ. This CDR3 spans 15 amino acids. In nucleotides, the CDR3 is TGTGCCAGCAGCTTAGTCACAGGGTTGGTCACTGAAGCTTTCTTT. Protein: CASSLVTGLVTEAFF.

The CDR3 spells CAISETAMGNQPQHF. CDR3 bases: TGTGCCATCAGTGAGACAGCTATGGGCAATCAGCCCCAGCATTTT. V and J are TRBV10-3 and TRBJ1-5; no clear D. Trimming stripped 2 bases from V and 2 bases from J, with 10 bases between. This CDR3 has 15 residues. Germline CDR1 is ENHRY and CDR2 is SYGVKD.

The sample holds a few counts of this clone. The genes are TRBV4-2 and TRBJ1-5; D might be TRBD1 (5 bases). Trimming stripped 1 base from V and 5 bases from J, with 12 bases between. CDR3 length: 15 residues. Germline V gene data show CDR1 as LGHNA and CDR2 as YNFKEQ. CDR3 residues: CASSQAAAQDQPQHF. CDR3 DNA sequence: TGTGCCAGCAGCCAAGCGGCAGCACAGGATCAGCCCCAGCATTTT.

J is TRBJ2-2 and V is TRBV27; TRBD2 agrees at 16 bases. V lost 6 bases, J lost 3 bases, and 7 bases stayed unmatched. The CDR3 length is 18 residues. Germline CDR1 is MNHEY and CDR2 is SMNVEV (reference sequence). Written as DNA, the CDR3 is TGTGCCAGCAGGGAGGGACTAGCGGGGGGGCCCTACACCGGGGAGCTGTTTTTT. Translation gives CASREGLAGGPYTGELFF.